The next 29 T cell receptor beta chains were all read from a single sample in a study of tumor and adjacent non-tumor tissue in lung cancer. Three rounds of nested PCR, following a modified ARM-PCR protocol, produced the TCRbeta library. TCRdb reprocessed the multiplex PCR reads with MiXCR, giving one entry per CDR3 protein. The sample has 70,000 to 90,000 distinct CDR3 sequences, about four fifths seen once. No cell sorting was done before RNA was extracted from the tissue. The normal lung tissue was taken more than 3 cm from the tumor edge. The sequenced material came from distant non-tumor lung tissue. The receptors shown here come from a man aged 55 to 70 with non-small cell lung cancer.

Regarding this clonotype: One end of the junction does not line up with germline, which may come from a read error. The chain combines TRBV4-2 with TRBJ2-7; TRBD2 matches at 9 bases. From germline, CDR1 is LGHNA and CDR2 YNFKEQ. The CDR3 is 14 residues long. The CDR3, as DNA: TGTGCCAGCAGTCAAGGGACTAGCTCCTGCGAGCAGTACTTC. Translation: CASSQGTSSCEQYF.

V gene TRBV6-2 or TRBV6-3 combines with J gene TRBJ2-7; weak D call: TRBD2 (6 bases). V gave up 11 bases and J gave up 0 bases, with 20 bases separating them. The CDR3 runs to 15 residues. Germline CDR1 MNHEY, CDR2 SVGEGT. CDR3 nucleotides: TGTGCCTGCAACACCGGGACTGCAAGCTCCTACGAGCAGTACTTC. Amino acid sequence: CACNTGTASSYEQYF.

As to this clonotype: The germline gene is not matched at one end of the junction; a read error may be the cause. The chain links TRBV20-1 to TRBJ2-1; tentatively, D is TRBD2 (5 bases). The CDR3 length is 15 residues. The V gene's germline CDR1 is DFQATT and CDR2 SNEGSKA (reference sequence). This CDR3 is CNARDRPSNYNEQFF. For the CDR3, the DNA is TGCAATGCTAGAGATCGGCCTAGCAACTACAATGAGCAGTTCTTC.

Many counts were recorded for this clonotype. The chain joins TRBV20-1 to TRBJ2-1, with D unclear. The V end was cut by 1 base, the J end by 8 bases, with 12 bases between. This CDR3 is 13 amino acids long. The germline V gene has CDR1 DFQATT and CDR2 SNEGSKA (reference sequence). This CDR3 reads CSARGAYAHEQFF. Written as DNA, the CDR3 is TGCAGTGCTAGAGGGGCCTATGCACATGAGCAGTTCTTC.

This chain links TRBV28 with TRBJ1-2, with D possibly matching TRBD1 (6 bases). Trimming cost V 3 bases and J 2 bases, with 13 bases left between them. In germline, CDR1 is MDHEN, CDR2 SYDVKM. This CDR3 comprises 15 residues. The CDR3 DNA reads TGTGCCAGCAGTTTGCCCATTGGACAGAACTATGGCTACACCTTC. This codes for CASSLPIGQNYGYTF.

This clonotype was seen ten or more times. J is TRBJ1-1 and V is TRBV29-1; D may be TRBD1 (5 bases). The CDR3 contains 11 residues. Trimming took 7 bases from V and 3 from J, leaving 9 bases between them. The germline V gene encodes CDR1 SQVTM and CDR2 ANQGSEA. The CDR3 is CSGGEDTEAFF. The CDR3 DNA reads TGCAGCGGGGGGGAGGACACTGAAGCTTTCTTT.

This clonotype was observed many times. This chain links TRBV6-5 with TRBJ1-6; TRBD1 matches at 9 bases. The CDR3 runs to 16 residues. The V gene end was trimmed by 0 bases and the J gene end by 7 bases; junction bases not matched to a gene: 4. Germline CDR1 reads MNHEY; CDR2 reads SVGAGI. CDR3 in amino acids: CASSYSGTGWNSPLHF. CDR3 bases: TGTGCCAGCAGTTACTCCGGGACAGGGTGGAATTCACCCCTCCACTTT.

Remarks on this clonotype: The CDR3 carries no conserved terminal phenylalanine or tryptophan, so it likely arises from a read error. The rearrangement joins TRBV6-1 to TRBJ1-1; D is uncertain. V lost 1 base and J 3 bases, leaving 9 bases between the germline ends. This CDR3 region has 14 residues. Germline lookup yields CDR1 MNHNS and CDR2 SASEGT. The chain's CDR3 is CASSEDKGDTEAFY. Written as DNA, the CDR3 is TGTGCCAGCAGTGAAGACAAGGGCGACACTGAAGCTTTCTAC.

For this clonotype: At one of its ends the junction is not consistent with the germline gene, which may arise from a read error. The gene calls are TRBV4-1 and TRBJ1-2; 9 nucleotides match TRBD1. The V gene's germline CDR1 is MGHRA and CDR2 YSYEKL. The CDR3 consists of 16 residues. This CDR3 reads CASRLSTGGSAYGYTF. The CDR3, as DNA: TGCGCCAGCAGACTAAGTACAGGGGGCAGTGCCTATGGCTACACATTC.

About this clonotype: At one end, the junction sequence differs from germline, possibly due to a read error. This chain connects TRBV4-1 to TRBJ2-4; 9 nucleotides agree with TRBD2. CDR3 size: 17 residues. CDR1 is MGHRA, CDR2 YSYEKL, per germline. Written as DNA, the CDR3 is TGCGCCAGCAGTCAAGAAGGACAAGCGGGGGGTCGCGACATTCAGTACTTC. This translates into CASSQEGQAGGRDIQYF.

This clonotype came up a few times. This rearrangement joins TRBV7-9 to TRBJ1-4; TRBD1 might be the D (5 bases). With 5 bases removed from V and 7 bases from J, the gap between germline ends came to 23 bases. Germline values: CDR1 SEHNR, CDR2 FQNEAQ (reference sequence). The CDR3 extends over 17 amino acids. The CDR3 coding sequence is TGTGCCAGCAGCCTCGGGAGCCTCGGGGCCCGGAGTGAAAAACTGTTTTTT. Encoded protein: CASSLGSLGARSEKLFF.

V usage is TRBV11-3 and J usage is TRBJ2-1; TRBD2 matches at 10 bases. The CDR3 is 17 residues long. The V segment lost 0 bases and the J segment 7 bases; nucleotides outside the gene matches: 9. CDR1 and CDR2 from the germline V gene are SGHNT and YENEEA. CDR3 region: CASSLDWLAGVANEQFF. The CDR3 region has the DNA TGTGCCAGCAGCTTAGATTGGCTAGCGGGAGTAGCTAATGAGCAGTTCTTC.

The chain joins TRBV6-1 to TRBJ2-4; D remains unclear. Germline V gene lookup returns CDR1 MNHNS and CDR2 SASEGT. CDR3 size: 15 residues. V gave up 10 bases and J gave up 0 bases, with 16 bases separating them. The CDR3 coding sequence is TGTGCCATCAAAATCGGTACCCAAGCCAAAAACATTCAGTACTTC. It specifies CAIKIGTQAKNIQYF.

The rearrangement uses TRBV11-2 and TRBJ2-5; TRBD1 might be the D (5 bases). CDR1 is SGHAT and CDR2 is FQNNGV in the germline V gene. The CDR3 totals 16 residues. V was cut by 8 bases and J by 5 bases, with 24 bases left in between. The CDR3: CASGSTMVGPNETQYF. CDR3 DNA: TGTGCCAGCGGCTCCACAATGGTGGGGCCAAATGAGACCCAGTACTTC.

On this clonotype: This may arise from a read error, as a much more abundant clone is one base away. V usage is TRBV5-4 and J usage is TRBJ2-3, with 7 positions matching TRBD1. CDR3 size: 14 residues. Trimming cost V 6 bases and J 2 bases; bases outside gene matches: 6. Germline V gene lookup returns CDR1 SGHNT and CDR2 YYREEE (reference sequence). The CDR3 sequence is CASNSGGFTDTQYF. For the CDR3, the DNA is TGTGCCAGCAACTCAGGGGGATTCACAGATACGCAGTATTTT. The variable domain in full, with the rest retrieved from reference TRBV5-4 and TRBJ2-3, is ETGVTQSPTHLIKTRGQQVTLRCSSQSGHNTVSWYQQALGQGPQFIFQYYREEENGRGNFPPRFSGLQFPNYSSELNVNALELDDSALYLCASNSGGFTDTQYFGPGTRLTVL.

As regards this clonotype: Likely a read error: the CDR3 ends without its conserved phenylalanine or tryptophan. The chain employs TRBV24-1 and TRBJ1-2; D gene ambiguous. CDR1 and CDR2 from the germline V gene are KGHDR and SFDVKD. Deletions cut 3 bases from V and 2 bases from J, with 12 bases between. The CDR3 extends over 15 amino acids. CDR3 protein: CATSDAGRSNYGYTS. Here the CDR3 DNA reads TGTGCCACCAGTGATGCCGGACGGTCCAACTATGGCTACACCTCC.

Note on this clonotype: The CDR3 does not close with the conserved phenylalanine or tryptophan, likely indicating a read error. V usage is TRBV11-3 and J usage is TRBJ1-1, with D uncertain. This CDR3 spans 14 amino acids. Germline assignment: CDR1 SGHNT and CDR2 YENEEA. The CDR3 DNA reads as TGTGCCAGGAGCTTACAGAACTCGAACACTGAAGCTTTCTAT. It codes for CARSLQNSNTEAFY.

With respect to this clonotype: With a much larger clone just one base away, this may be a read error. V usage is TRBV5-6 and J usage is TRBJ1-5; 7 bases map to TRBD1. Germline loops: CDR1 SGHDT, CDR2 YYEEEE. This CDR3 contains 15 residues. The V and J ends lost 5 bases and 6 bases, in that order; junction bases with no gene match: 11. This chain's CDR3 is CASREIQGEVQPQHF. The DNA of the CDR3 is TGTGCCAGCAGAGAAATTCAGGGGGAGGTTCAGCCCCAGCATTTT.

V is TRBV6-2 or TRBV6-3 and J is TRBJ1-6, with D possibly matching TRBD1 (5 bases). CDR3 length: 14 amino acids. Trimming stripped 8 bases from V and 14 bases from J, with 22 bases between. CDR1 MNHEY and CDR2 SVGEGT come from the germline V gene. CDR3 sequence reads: CASRLTADFSSLHF. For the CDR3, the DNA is TGTGCCAGCCGTCTGACAGCCGACTTCTCATCCCTCCACTTT.

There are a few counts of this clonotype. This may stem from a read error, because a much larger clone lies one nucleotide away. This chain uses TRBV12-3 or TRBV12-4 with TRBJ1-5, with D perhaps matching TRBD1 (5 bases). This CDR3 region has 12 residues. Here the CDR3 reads CASSGHNPPQHF. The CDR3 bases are TGTGCCAGCAGTGGACACAATCCGCCCCAGCATTTT.

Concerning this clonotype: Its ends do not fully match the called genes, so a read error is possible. The CDR3 nucleotides read TGTGCCAACAGTTACCTACCGGGAAGCAATCAGCCTCAGCATTTT. It encodes CANSYLPGSNQPQHF. The rearrangement joins TRBV6-5 to TRBJ1-5; D unresolved. The CDR3 has 15 amino acids. From germline, CDR1 is MNHEY and CDR2 SVGAGI.

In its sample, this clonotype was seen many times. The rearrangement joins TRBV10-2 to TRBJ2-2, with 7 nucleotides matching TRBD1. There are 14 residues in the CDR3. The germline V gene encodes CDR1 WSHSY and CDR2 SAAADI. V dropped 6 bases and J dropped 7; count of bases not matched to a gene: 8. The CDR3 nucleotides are TGCGCCAGCAGCGACAGGGTGGGGATCGGGGAGCTGTTTTTT. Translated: CASSDRVGIGELFF.

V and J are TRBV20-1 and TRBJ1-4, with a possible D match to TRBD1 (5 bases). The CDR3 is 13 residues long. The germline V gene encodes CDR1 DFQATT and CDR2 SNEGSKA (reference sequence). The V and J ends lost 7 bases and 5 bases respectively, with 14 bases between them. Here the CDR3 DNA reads TGCAGTGTTTGGGACCCTTTAAATGAAAAACTGTTTTTT. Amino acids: CSVWDPLNEKLFF.

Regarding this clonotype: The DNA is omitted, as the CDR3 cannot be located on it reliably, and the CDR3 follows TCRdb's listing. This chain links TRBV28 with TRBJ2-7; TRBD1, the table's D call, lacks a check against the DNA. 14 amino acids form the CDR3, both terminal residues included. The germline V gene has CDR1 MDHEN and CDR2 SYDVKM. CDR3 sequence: CGSSFGGGSYEQYF.

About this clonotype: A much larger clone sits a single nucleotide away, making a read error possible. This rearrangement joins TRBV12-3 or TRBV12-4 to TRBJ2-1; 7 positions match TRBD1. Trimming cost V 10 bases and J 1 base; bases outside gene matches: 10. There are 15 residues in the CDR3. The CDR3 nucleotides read TGTGCCACCAGCCCTGGGACAGAATCCTACAATGAGCAGTTCTTC. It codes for CATSPGTESYNEQFF.

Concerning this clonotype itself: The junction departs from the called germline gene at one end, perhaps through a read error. The CDR3 DNA reads TGCATTGCTAGAGATCCTTTCGGTGGGACCTCCACCTACGAGCAGTACTTC. Residues: CIARDPFGGTSTYEQYF. The chain joins TRBV20-1 to TRBJ2-7; D may be TRBD1 or TRBD2 (5 bases each). This CDR3 is 17 amino acids long. CDR1 and CDR2 (germline): DFQATT, SNEGSKA (reference sequence).

CDR3 coding DNA: TGTGCCAGCAGTTTAAACAGGGTAGGGACCCAGTACTTC. Encoded protein: CASSLNRVGTQYF. This chain uses TRBV28 with TRBJ2-5; TRBD1 is a possible D gene (6 bases). Germline V gene sequence: CDR1 MDHEN, CDR2 SYDVKM. V was trimmed by 2 bases and J by 7 bases, leaving 11 bases between them. The CDR3 extends over 13 amino acids.

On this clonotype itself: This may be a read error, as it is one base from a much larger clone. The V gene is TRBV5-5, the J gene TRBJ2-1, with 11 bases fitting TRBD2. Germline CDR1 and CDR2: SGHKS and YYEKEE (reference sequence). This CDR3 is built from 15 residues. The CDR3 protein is CASSLGLAGINEQLF. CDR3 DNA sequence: TGTGCCAGCAGCTTGGGACTAGCGGGGATCAATGAGCAGCTCTTC.

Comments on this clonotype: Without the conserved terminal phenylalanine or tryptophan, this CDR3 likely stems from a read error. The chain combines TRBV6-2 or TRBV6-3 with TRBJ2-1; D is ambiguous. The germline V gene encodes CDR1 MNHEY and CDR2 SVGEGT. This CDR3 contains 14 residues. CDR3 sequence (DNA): TGTGCCAGCACCGACCGGATAGCCCGCAATGAACAGTTCCTC. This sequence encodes CASTDRIARNEQFL.